Following are 15 T cell receptor beta chains from one sample sequenced in a study of beta chain features in type 1 diabetes. These receptors are not linked to any known antigen. Reverse transcription of all isolated RNA meant that expressed TCRB transcripts were sequenced. Produced via immunoSEQ multiplex PCR; TCRdb's table is partial and in-frame only. The table has some 150,000 clones, about an eighth seen once; the top ten hold under 1.5%. Findings of the study overall: Type 1 diabetes patients showed a moderate but significant shortening of TCRB CDR3s in all four CD4+ subsets.

The sequenced sample consisted of central memory CD4+ T cells from blood. All receptors derive from a man aged 18 to 29 with type 1 diabetes.

V and J are TRBV5-1 and TRBJ2-7; either TRBD1 or TRBD2 may supply D (6 bases each). The CDR3 covers 15 residues. The V gene lost 1 base and the J gene lost 1 base, with 12 bases spanning the gap. Germline V gives CDR1 SGHRS, CDR2 YFSETQ. CDR3 DNA: TGCGCCAGCAGCTTGTGGGGGGACAAGTCCTACGAGCAGTACTTC. Translated: CASSLWGDKSYEQYF.

The rearrangement uses TRBV19 and TRBJ2-7, with D possibly matching TRBD2 (6 bases). This CDR3 region has 14 residues. V was trimmed by 5 bases and J by 2 bases, leaving 13 bases between them. CDR1 and CDR2 from the germline V gene are LNHDA and SQIVND (reference sequence). Here the CDR3 reads CASSWSSDPYEQYF. The CDR3 DNA reads TGTGCCAGTAGTTGGTCTAGCGACCCCTACGAGCAGTACTTC.

The gene calls are TRBV5-4 and TRBJ2-7, with 8 bases that match TRBD1. The CDR3 length is 15 residues. With V trimmed by 0 bases and J by 3 bases, 5 bases remained unmatched. Germline V lookup: CDR1 SGHNT, CDR2 YYREEE (reference sequence). This CDR3 reads CASSLDRTGFYEQYF. CDR3 DNA: TGTGCCAGCAGCTTGGATCGGACAGGGTTCTACGAGCAGTACTTC.

There are a few counts of this clone. The chain has TRBV7-6 and TRBJ2-7; TRBD1 agrees at 8 bases. This CDR3 comprises 16 residues. V lost 1 base, J lost 1 base, and 6 bases stayed unmatched. Germline V gene lookup returns CDR1 SGHVS and CDR2 FNYEAQ. The CDR3 DNA reads TGTGCCAGCAGCTTAGGACAGGGGTCTCTTTCCTACGAGCAGTACTTC. It translates to CASSLGQGSLSYEQYF.

The chain recombines TRBV16 with TRBJ1-6, with 9 bases identical to TRBD1. There are 16 residues in the CDR3. Per the germline V gene, CDR1 is KGHSY and CDR2 is FQNENV. V shed 4 bases and J 5 bases; nucleotides not matched to a gene: 6. The CDR3 is CASSLQGQGNNSPLHF. The DNA for the CDR3 is TGTGCCAGCAGCCTACAAGGACAGGGGAATAATTCACCCCTCCACTTT.

This clone has more than one count but fewer than ten. The rearrangement uses TRBV9 and TRBJ2-5; D is unclear. V was trimmed by 3 bases and J by 2 bases, leaving 14 bases between them. Germline V gives CDR1 SGDLS, CDR2 YYNGEE. The CDR3 is made up of 15 amino acids. The CDR3 nucleotides are TGTGCCAGCAGCGGCCGTTGGGCCGGGCAAGAGACCCAGTACTTC. Its translation is CASSGRWAGQETQYF.

The chain joins TRBV10-3 to TRBJ1-4; tentative D call: TRBD1 (5 bases). The CDR3 runs 12 residues. Between the trimmed V and J ends, which lost 2 bases and 7 bases, there was a span of 5 bases. The germline V gene has CDR1 ENHRY and CDR2 SYGVKD. The CDR3: CAISEGGEKLFF. CDR3 nucleotides: TGTGCCATCAGTGAGGGGGGTGAAAAACTGTTTTTT.

This clone was found a few times. One junction end does not reproduce the germline sequence, and a read error may be involved. V is TRBV30 and J is TRBJ2-7; 13 nucleotides line up with TRBD2. CDR3 size: 17 residues. Germline lookup yields CDR1 GTSNPN and CDR2 SVGIG (reference sequence). The CDR3 protein is CAGSPLSGLAGLYEQYF. The CDR3, as DNA: TGTGCCGGGAGTCCTTTGTCGGGACTAGCGGGACTTTACGAGCAGTACTTC.

This chain uses TRBV9 with TRBJ2-3; the D call may be TRBD1 or TRBD2 (5 bases each). Germline V gene data show CDR1 as SGDLS and CDR2 as YYNGEE. There are 14 residues in the CDR3. Deletions cut 4 bases from V and 2 bases from J, with 11 bases between. The CDR3 nucleotides are TGTGCCAGCAGCAGTGGGGGAGACACAGATACGCAGTATTTT. This translates into CASSSGGDTDTQYF. Based on the CDR3 plus reference TRBV9 and TRBJ2-3, the full variable domain is DSGVTQTPKHLITATGQRVTLRCSPRSGDLSVYWYQQSLDQGLQFLIQYYNGEERAKGNILERFSAQQFPDLHSELNLSSLELGDSALYFCASSSGGDTDTQYFGPGTRLTVL.

The sample holds a few counts of this clone. V usage is TRBV4-1 and J usage is TRBJ1-1, with no clear D. The V end was cut by 0 bases, the J end by 1 base, with 12 bases between. CDR1 and CDR2 from the germline V gene are MGHRA and YSYEKL. CDR3 length equals 16 residues. The CDR3 sequence is CASSQEGMVPNTEAFF. CDR3 DNA sequence: TGCGCCAGCAGCCAAGAGGGAATGGTTCCGAACACTGAAGCTTTCTTT.

This sequence joins TRBV16 and TRBJ1-1; the match to TRBD1 covers 7 bases. Germline values: CDR1 KGHSY, CDR2 FQNENV. The CDR3 contains 15 residues. The junction had 6 bases not matched to a gene; V was cut back by 4 bases and J by 1 base. Written as DNA, the CDR3 is TGTGCCAGCAGCCGACGACAGGGTGAGAACACTGAAGCTTTCTTT. This gives the protein CASSRRQGENTEAFF.

This clone came up a few times. The rearrangement uses TRBV11-2 and TRBJ2-5, with TRBD2 matching 7 bases. Trimming took 5 bases from V and 5 from J; bases not matched to a gene: 5. From germline, CDR1 is SGHAT and CDR2 FQNNGV. This CDR3 contains 13 residues. The CDR3 is CASSQGLVETQYF. In nucleotides, the CDR3 is TGTGCCAGCAGCCAAGGACTAGTTGAGACCCAGTACTTC.

This clone was counted between two and nine times. The gene calls are TRBV10-3 and TRBJ2-2; D is ambiguous. Germline assignment: CDR1 ENHRY and CDR2 SYGVKD. This CDR3 is 14 amino acids long. V shed 3 bases and J shed 1 base, with 6 bases lying between them. In DNA form, the CDR3 reads TGTGCCATCAGTGATCATCAGAACACCGGGGAGCTGTTTTTT. It yields the protein CAISDHQNTGELFF.

This clone has just one count. The chain recombines TRBV5-4 with TRBJ2-3; 9 positions agree with TRBD2. V shed 0 bases, J shed 0 bases, and the junction held 5 bases outside the gene matches. Germline V gives CDR1 SGHNT, CDR2 YYREEE (reference sequence). The CDR3 is made up of 17 amino acids. CDR3 coding DNA: TGTGCCAGCAGCTTGGGTGGACTAGCGTATAGCACAGATACGCAGTATTTT. Amino acids: CASSLGGLAYSTDTQYF.

A note on this clone: Additional DNA sequences in this sample encode the identical CDR3. The J gene is TRBJ2-5, the V gene TRBV29-1; weak D call: TRBD2 (6 bases). V was shortened by 1 base and J by 7 bases, with 10 bases between the two germline ends. The CDR3 covers 12 residues. Germline-derived CDR1 and CDR2 are SQVTM and ANQGSEA. The CDR3 DNA is TGCAGCGTTGAAGGTCTGGAGGGGACCCAGTACTTC. This gives the protein CSVEGLEGTQYF.